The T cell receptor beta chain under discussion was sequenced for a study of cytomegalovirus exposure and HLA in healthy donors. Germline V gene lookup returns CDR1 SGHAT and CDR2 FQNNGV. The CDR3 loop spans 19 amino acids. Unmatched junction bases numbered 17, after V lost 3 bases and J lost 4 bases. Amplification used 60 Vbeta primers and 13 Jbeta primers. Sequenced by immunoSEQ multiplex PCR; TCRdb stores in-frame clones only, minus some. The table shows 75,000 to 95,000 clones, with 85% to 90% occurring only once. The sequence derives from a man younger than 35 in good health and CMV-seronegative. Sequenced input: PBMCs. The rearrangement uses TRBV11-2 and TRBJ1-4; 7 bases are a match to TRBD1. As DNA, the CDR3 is TGTGCCAGCAGCTTCGGCCAGGGGGAGTCTTGGCGCATTAATGAAAAACTGTTTTTT. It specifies CASSFGQGESWRINEKLFF.